The rows below give T cell receptor beta chains drawn from one sample of a study of blood T cell repertoires in COVID-19. This table comes from immunoSEQ multiplex PCR, and its TCRdb copy is limited to in-frame clones, with some not included. The table includes fewer than 250,000 clones, about 83% detected once. The sequenced material came from peripheral blood. These receptors all stem from a human donor in a cohort sampled during active COVID-19. CDR3s include the opening cysteine and the closing phenylalanine or tryptophan. The order of the fields is CDR3 length, J gene, clone size, D gene, V gene, CDR3 protein, CDR3 DNA. D genes are given only for firm matches. Some rows have no size entry. The others give once, few or many, or a class for an expanded clone.

cdr3_length: 14
j_call: TRBJ1-1
clone_size: NA
d_call: NA
v_call: TRBV29-1
cdr3_aa: CSVRVHPMNTEAFF
cdr3_nt: TGCAGCGTCCGGGTACACCCAATGAACACTGAAGCTTTCTTT

cdr3_length: 17
j_call: TRBJ1-4
clone_size: NA
d_call: NA
v_call: TRBV5-4
cdr3_aa: CASSLGADYATNEKLFF
cdr3_nt: TGTGCCAGCAGCTTGGGAGCGGACTACGCAACTAATGAAAAACTGTTTTTT

cdr3_length: 13
j_call: TRBJ2-5
clone_size: NA
d_call: NA
v_call: TRBV28
cdr3_aa: CASSPSIRETQYF
cdr3_nt: TGTGCCAGCAGTCCCTCGATCCGGGAGACCCAGTACTTC

cdr3_length: 16
j_call: TRBJ1-5
clone_size: NA
d_call: NA
v_call: TRBV27
cdr3_aa: CASSFSQGGSNQPQHF
cdr3_nt: TGTGCCAGCAGTTTCTCTCAGGGAGGGAGCAATCAGCCCCAGCATTTT

cdr3_length: 13
j_call: TRBJ1-1
clone_size: NA
d_call: NA
v_call: TRBV12-3/TRBV12-4
cdr3_aa: CASSLSGNTEAFF
cdr3_nt: TGTGCCAGCAGTCTTTCAGGGAACACTGAAGCTTTCTTT

cdr3_length: 17
j_call: TRBJ2-1
clone_size: NA
d_call: TRBD2
v_call: TRBV5-5
cdr3_aa: CASSLEPGGTYYNEQFF
cdr3_nt: TGTGCCAGCAGCTTGGAGCCCGGGGGGACCTACTACAATGAGCAGTTCTTC

cdr3_length: 15
j_call: TRBJ2-7
clone_size: few
d_call: TRBD1
v_call: TRBV6-5
cdr3_aa: CASRDDRGWSYEQYF
cdr3_nt: TGTGCCAGCAGGGACGACAGGGGGTGGTCCTACGAGCAGTACTTC

cdr3_length: 15
j_call: TRBJ2-7
clone_size: NA
d_call: TRBD2
v_call: TRBV11-2
cdr3_aa: CASSLEGEGHYEQYF
cdr3_nt: TGTGCCAGCAGCTTAGAGGGGGAGGGGCACTACGAGCAGTACTTC

cdr3_length: 13
j_call: TRBJ2-3
clone_size: NA
d_call: NA
v_call: TRBV19
cdr3_aa: CAARPGATDTQYF
cdr3_nt: TGTGCCGCCCGTCCAGGGGCCACAGATACGCAGTATTTT

cdr3_length: 14
j_call: TRBJ1-4
clone_size: NA
d_call: NA
v_call: TRBV7-6
cdr3_aa: CASSIRSGNEKLFF
cdr3_nt: TGTGCCAGCAGCATACGATCAGGGAATGAAAAACTGTTTTTT

cdr3_length: 14
j_call: TRBJ2-5
clone_size: few
d_call: TRBD2
v_call: TRBV7-3
cdr3_aa: CASSLERLAGTQYF
cdr3_nt: TGTGCCAGCAGCTTAGAACGACTAGCAGGGACCCAGTACTTC

cdr3_length: 13
j_call: TRBJ1-5
clone_size: NA
d_call: NA
v_call: TRBV11-2
cdr3_aa: CASSLFIGQPQHF
cdr3_nt: TGTGCCAGCAGCTTATTTATCGGGCAGCCCCAGCATTTT

cdr3_length: 14
j_call: TRBJ2-7
clone_size: NA
d_call: TRBD1
v_call: TRBV10-1
cdr3_aa: CASSEGTGPYEQYF
cdr3_nt: TGCGCCAGCAGTGAGGGGACAGGACCTTACGAGCAGTACTTC

cdr3_length: 13
j_call: TRBJ2-7
clone_size: once
d_call: NA
v_call: TRBV29-1
cdr3_aa: CSVEGARSYEQYF
cdr3_nt: TGCAGCGTTGAGGGAGCCCGCTCCTACGAGCAGTACTTC

cdr3_length: 12
j_call: TRBJ1-2
clone_size: NA
d_call: NA
v_call: TRBV30
cdr3_aa: CAWRNTNYGYTF
cdr3_nt: TGTGCCTGGAGGAACACTAACTATGGCTACACCTTC

cdr3_length: 14
j_call: TRBJ2-5
clone_size: NA
d_call: TRBD1
v_call: TRBV3-1/TRBV3-2
cdr3_aa: CASSHGDRRETQYF
cdr3_nt: TGTGCCAGCAGCCATGGGGACAGGCGAGAGACCCAGTACTTC

cdr3_length: 12
j_call: TRBJ2-3
clone_size: NA
d_call: NA
v_call: TRBV30
cdr3_aa: CAWSVQKDTQYF
cdr3_nt: TGTGCCTGGAGTGTCCAAAAAGATACGCAGTATTTT

cdr3_length: 15
j_call: TRBJ2-3
clone_size: NA
d_call: NA
v_call: TRBV6-5
cdr3_aa: CATSDSDYPTDTQYF
cdr3_nt: TGTGCCACCTCCGACTCTGACTACCCCACAGATACGCAGTATTTT

cdr3_length: 18
j_call: TRBJ2-6
clone_size: NA
d_call: TRBD1
v_call: TRBV2
cdr3_aa: CASTQFRDSLSGANVLTF
cdr3_nt: TGTGCCAGCACACAGTTCCGGGACAGCCTCTCTGGGGCCAACGTCCTGACTTTC

cdr3_length: 16
j_call: TRBJ1-4
clone_size: NA
d_call: NA
v_call: TRBV7-3
cdr3_aa: CASSLNARGTNEKLFF
cdr3_nt: TGTGCCAGCAGCTTAAATGCGCGGGGAACTAATGAAAAACTGTTTTTT

cdr3_length: 15
j_call: TRBJ2-2
clone_size: once
d_call: NA
v_call: TRBV11-2
cdr3_aa: CASRPLKRNTGELFF
cdr3_nt: TGTGCCAGCAGGCCCTTGAAGAGGAACACCGGGGAGCTGTTTTTT

cdr3_length: 15
j_call: TRBJ2-3
clone_size: NA
d_call: NA
v_call: TRBV28
cdr3_aa: CASSFVGARTDTQYF
cdr3_nt: TGTGCCAGCAGTTTTGTGGGGGCGCGGACAGATACGCAGTATTTT

cdr3_length: 15
j_call: TRBJ1-6
clone_size: few
d_call: NA
v_call: TRBV15
cdr3_aa: CATSRDPDGGSPLHF
cdr3_nt: TGTGCCACCAGCAGAGATCCGGACGGAGGTTCACCCCTCCACTTT

cdr3_length: 13
j_call: TRBJ1-1
clone_size: NA
d_call: TRBD1
v_call: TRBV19
cdr3_aa: CATLDRYNTEAFF
cdr3_nt: TGTGCCACTCTGGACAGGTATAACACTGAAGCTTTCTTT

cdr3_length: 15
j_call: TRBJ1-6
clone_size: few
d_call: TRBD1
v_call: TRBV11-2
cdr3_aa: CASSLTGGRNSPLHF
cdr3_nt: TGTGCCAGCAGCCTTACAGGGGGCAGGAATTCACCCCTCCACTTT

cdr3_length: 17
j_call: TRBJ2-3
clone_size: NA
d_call: NA
v_call: TRBV27
cdr3_aa: CASRPSGRRTSTDTQYF
cdr3_nt: TGTGCCAGCAGGCCAAGCGGGCGTAGGACTAGCACAGATACGCAGTATTTT

cdr3_length: 14
j_call: TRBJ1-2
clone_size: NA
d_call: TRBD1
v_call: TRBV6-1
cdr3_aa: CASSEAQGDYGYTF
cdr3_nt: TGTGCCAGCAGTGAAGCGCAGGGGGACTATGGCTACACCTTC

cdr3_length: 14
j_call: TRBJ1-1
clone_size: NA
d_call: NA
v_call: TRBV6-5
cdr3_aa: CASSPRGGKAEAFF
cdr3_nt: TGTGCCAGCAGTCCCCGAGGAGGGAAGGCTGAAGCTTTCTTT

cdr3_length: 16
j_call: TRBJ2-3
clone_size: NA
d_call: NA
v_call: TRBV5-6
cdr3_aa: CASSFYRGGITDTQYF
cdr3_nt: TGTGCCAGCAGCTTTTACCGAGGGGGAATTACAGATACGCAGTATTTT

cdr3_length: 15
j_call: TRBJ2-1
clone_size: NA
d_call: NA
v_call: TRBV2
cdr3_aa: CASTTMGGLNNEQFF
cdr3_nt: TGTGCCAGCACCACCATGGGGGGGCTTAACAATGAGCAGTTCTTC